Each of the 8 T cell receptor beta chains below was sequenced from the same sample in a study of blood T cells in healthy people across ages (dated by TCRdb to between 2015 and 2017). The method behind the library was 5' RACE. For sequencing, an Illumina HiSeq 2500 was employed. A second about 7 to 12 cycle PCR used a sample-barcoded 5' primer and a J-beta primer mix. TCRdb passed the public sequencing reads through fastp at Q25 and MiXCR, retaining productive beta sequences. Rows are combined by CDR3 protein, so each entry shows the most common genes and DNA. This sample gives 1,300,000 or so distinct CDR3 sequences in total; around 55% of them show up just once. The ten most abundant clones make up approximately 7% of the sample. The source material was blood. Receptor source: a man aged 18 to 30 in good health.

The J gene is TRBJ2-5, the V gene TRBV12-3 or TRBV12-4, with 7 bases that match TRBD2. V lost 5 bases and J lost 3; bases outside the gene matches: 9. CDR3 length: 15 residues. CDR3 region: CASSPGLGREETQYF. As DNA, the CDR3 is TGTGCCAGCAGTCCCGGACTAGGTAGGGAAGAGACCCAGTACTTC.

The rearrangement links TRBV4-1 to TRBJ2-6, with D possibly matching TRBD1 (6 bases). Trimming stripped 0 bases from V and 3 bases from J, with 9 bases between. The CDR3 is made up of 16 amino acids. Germline CDR1 and CDR2: MGHRA and YSYEKL. For the CDR3, the DNA is TGCGCCAGCAGCCAAGATCAGGGGCTTGGGGCCAACGTCCTGACTTTC. Encoded protein: CASSQDQGLGANVLTF.

The rearrangement uses TRBV20-1 and TRBJ2-3; D might be TRBD2 (7 bases). CDR3 length: 15 amino acids. From germline, CDR1 is DFQATT and CDR2 SNEGSKA (reference sequence). Trimming stripped 0 bases from V and 4 bases from J, with 14 bases between. In nucleotides, the CDR3 is TGCAGTGCTAGAGACTCAGGGGAGGGCGCAGATACGCAGTATTTT. Protein: CSARDSGEGADTQYF.

The chain carries TRBV29-1 and TRBJ2-3; D might be TRBD2 (5 bases). Germline CDR1 SQVTM, CDR2 ANQGSEA. The CDR3 runs to 13 residues. V lost 4 bases to trimming and J lost 4 bases, with 12 bases between them. The CDR3 coding sequence is TGCAGCGTTGTGGCGGGCCTATCAGATACGCAGTATTTT. This sequence encodes CSVVAGLSDTQYF.

This clonotype was observed a handful of times. This chain uses TRBV10-3 with TRBJ2-1, with no clear D. Deletions cut 6 bases from V and 9 bases from J, with 15 bases between. Germline CDR1 and CDR2: ENHRY and SYGVKD. The CDR3 consists of 13 residues. The CDR3 DNA sequence: TGTGCCATCAGAGAAGGGATAGCCCGTGAGCAGTTCTTC. Its translation is CAIREGIAREQFF.

This chain connects TRBV28 to TRBJ2-5; TRBD2 is a possible D gene (6 bases). V gave up 8 bases and J gave up 3 bases, with 16 bases separating them. CDR1 is MDHEN and CDR2 is SYDVKM in the germline V gene. This CDR3 contains 14 residues. CDR3 region: CASWGFVAEETQYF. The CDR3 DNA reads as TGTGCCAGCTGGGGGTTCGTAGCGGAAGAGACCCAGTACTTC.

This clonotype was observed a few times. This rearrangement joins TRBV2 to TRBJ2-5, with 10 bases aligning to TRBD2. CDR1 and CDR2 (germline): SNHLY, FYNNEI. The CDR3 covers 14 residues. The trim removed 11 bases at V and 1 base at J, leaving 7 bases unmatched. CDR3 protein: CASRLAGSQETQYF. CDR3 in DNA: TGTGCCTCAAGACTAGCGGGCTCCCAAGAGACCCAGTACTTC.

The V and J genes are TRBV7-9 and TRBJ2-5, with 7 bases identical to TRBD2. Losses at the gene ends were 8 bases for V and 3 bases for J; bases not matched to a gene: 12. This CDR3 is built from 15 residues. Germline CDR1 reads SEHNR; CDR2 reads FQNEAQ (reference sequence). The CDR3: CASEWTRLAEETQYF. The DNA for the CDR3 is TGTGCCAGCGAATGGACGAGGCTAGCGGAAGAGACCCAGTACTTC. Variable domain in full (rest from reference TRBV7-9 and TRBJ2-5): DTGVSQNPRHKITKRGQNVTFRCDPISEHNRLYWYRQTLGQGPEFLTYFQNEAQLEKSRLLSDRFSAERPKGSFSTLEIQRTEQGDSAMYLCASEWTRLAEETQYFGPGTRLLVL.